Listed below are T cell receptor beta chains from one sample, sequenced in a study of T cells in Graves' hyperthyroidism and ophthalmopathy. TCRdb independently ran MiXCR on the multiplex PCR reads; one entry per CDR3 protein. The sample yields around 760,000 distinct CDR3 sequences, roughly a third seen once. Sequences were obtained from blood. These receptors all come from a woman in her thirties or forties with Graves' hyperthyroidism. Both conserved end residues are part of each CDR3. A D gene is named only where the DNA matches it firmly. Where a row states a size, it is once, few, many or the class of an expanded clone; other rows omit it.

V gene	J gene	D gene	clone size	CDR3 DNA	CDR3 protein
TRBV6-5	TRBJ1-1	.	few	TGTGCCAGCAGTTACGCAGGGCAGAACACTGAAGCTTTCTTT	CASSYAGQNTEAFF
TRBV15	TRBJ1-2	.	many	TGTGCCACCAGCAGAGAAATGGGATTGTTAGGCTACACCTTC	CATSREMGLLGYTF
TRBV14	TRBJ1-3	.	many	TGTGCCAGCAGCCAACAAAGGAAAATCTCTGGAAACACCATATATTTT	CASSQQRKISGNTIYF
TRBV6-5	TRBJ2-6	.	few	TGTGCCAGCAAAACTGGGGCCAACGTCCTGACTTTC	CASKTGANVLTF
TRBV5-1	TRBJ1-5	TRBD1	.	TGCGCCAGCAGCGCAGGGGGCCTTAGCAATCAGCCCCAGCATTTT	CASSAGGLSNQPQHF
TRBV11-2	TRBJ1-1	.	.	TGTGCCAGTACAGAGACTACAACTAAGATGAACACTGAAGCTTTCTTT	CASTETTTKMNTEAFF
TRBV19	TRBJ1-2	TRBD1	many	TGTGCCAGTACCCGACAGGGGAGGAACTATGGCTACACCTTC	CASTRQGRNYGYTF
TRBV4-1	TRBJ1-5	TRBD1	.	TGCGCCAGCAGCCAAGATGGGGGACAGGGTATTCAGAAGGATCAGCCCCAGCATTTT	CASSQDGGQGIQKDQPQHF
TRBV28	TRBJ1-2	.	many	TGTGCCAGCGGCCCCTGGGACGGCTACACCTTC	CASGPWDGYTF
TRBV20-1	TRBJ2-5	.	many	TGCAGTGAGACAGTCCAAGAGACCCAGTACTTC	CSETVQETQYF
TRBV12-3/TRBV12-4	TRBJ1-1	.	.	TGTGCCAGCAGTTTGGGTCCTAATGGGGGAACTGAAGCTTTCTTT	CASSLGPNGGTEAFF
TRBV27	TRBJ1-6	.	.	TGTGCCAGCGGTTTCATAGGGCCCAATTCACCCCTCCACTTT	CASGFIGPNSPLHF
TRBV7-3	TRBJ1-5	.	.	TGTGCCAGCAGCCACTTCGGACGGCCAGATAGCAATCAGCCCCAGCATTTT	CASSHFGRPDSNQPQHF
TRBV3-1	TRBJ1-2	.	.	TGTGCCAGCAGCCAAGAGCCCAGGGGCAACTATGGCTACACCTTC	CASSQEPRGNYGYTF
TRBV12-3/TRBV12-4	TRBJ2-7	TRBD2	.	TGTGCCAGCAGCAGGAAGGGCGGGGGGGAGTACGCGCAGTACTTC	CASSRKGGGEYAQYF